This T cell receptor beta chain was documented in a study of CD8 T cells in Susac syndrome. Study observations and caveats: The relatively small number of individuals in the TCR sequencing and HLA analysis was acknowledged by the study.

On this clonotype itself: What it binds is unknown.

Reverse transcription used about 0.45 to 1 ug RNA and random hexamers. Using its own MiXCR run on the immunoSEQ multiplex PCR reads, TCRdb lists one record per CDR3 protein. The table lists roughly 160,000 distinct CDR3 sequences, over 85% of them singletons. V trimming: 0 bases; J trimming: 5 bases; junction bases outside the gene matches: 4. Germline CDR1 SGHNT, CDR2 YYREEE (reference sequence). CDR3 length: 17 residues. This receptor was obtained from a human donor in good health. The chain has TRBV5-4 and TRBJ2-3; 15 bases line up with TRBD2. The sequenced sample consisted of CD4+ T cells from PBMCs. DNA for the CDR3: TGTGCCAGCAGCTTGGGGACTAGCGGGGGGGCTGGAGATACGCAGTATTTT. Protein: CASSLGTSGGAGDTQYF.